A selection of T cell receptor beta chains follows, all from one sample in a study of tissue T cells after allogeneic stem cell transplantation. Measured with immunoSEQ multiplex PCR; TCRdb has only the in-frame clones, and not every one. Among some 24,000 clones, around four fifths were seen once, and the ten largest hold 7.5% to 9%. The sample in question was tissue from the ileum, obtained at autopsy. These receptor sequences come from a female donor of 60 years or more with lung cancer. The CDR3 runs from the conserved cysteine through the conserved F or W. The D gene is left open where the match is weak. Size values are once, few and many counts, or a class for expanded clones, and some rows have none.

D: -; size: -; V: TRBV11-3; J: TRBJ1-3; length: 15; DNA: TGTGCCAGCACCCTACCCCGACAGAGGGGAAACACCATATATTTT; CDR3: CASTLPRQRGNTIYF
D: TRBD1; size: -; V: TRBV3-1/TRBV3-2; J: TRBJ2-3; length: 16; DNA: TGTGCCAGCAGCCAGGAAGACAGGGCTGGGACAGATACGCAGTATTTT; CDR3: CASSQEDRAGTDTQYF
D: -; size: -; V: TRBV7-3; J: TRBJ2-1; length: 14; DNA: TGTGCCAGCAGCTTAAATACTAGGGCGGGAGAGCAGTTCTTC; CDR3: CASSLNTRAGEQFF
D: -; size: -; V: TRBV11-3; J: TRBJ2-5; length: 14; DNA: TGTGCCAGCAGCCCTGGGTCACTGGGAGAGACCCAGTACTTC; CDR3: CASSPGSLGETQYF
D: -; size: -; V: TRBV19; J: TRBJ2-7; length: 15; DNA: TGTGCCAGTAGTATTTCGGGGGGCGGTCCCTACGAGCAGTACTTC; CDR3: CASSISGGGPYEQYF
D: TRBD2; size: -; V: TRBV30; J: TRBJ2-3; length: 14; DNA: TGTGCCCACTCTAAGTGGGAGGGTCCAGATACGCAGTATTTT; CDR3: CAHSKWEGPDTQYF
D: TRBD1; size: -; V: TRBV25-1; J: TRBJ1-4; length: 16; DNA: TGTGCCAGCAGTGAACGGTGGGGCAGGGGGTCGGAAAAACTGTTTTTT; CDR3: CASSERWGRGSEKLFF
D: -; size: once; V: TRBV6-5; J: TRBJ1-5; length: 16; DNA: TGTGCCAGCAGTTACTCTGCCCCGGGCGGTAGCCAGCCCCAGCATTTT; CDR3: CASSYSAPGGSQPQHF
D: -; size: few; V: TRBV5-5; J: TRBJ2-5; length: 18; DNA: TGTGCCAGCAGCTTGGCCTTAACGAGACTGGGATACCAAGAGACCCAGTACTTC; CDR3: CASSLALTRLGYQETQYF
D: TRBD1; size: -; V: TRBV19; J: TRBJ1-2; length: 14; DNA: TGTGCCAGTAGTAAGGAAGACAGGGGCTATGGCTACACCTTC; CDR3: CASSKEDRGYGYTF
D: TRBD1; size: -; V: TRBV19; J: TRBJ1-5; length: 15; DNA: TGTGCCAGTAGTATTCCCGGGACAGCTTATCAGCCCCAGCATTTT; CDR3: CASSIPGTAYQPQHF
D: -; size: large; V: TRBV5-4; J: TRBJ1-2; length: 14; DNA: TGTGCCAGCAGCTTCCACGGTACTAACTATGGCTACACCTTC; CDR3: CASSFHGTNYGYTF
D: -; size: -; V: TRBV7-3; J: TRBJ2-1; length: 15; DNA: TGTGCCAGCACCACGCCCGGTACACCCTACAATGAGCAGTTCTTC; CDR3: CASTTPGTPYNEQFF
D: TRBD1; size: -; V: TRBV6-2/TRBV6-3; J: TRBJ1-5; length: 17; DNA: TGTGCCAGCAGTTCAAACAGGGGAAGATATAGCAATCAGCCCCAGCATTTT; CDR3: CASSSNRGRYSNQPQHF
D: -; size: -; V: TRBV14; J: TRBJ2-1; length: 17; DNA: TGTGCCAGCAGCCAAGATGTCCTGGACAGCTCCTACAATGAGCAGTTCTTC; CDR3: CASSQDVLDSSYNEQFF
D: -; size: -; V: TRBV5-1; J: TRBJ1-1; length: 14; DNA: TGCGCCAGCAGGGTCGGGGCGCGGACCACTGAAGCTTTCTTT; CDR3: CASRVGARTTEAFF
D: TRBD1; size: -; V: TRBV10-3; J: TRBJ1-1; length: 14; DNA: TGTGCCACCGTCACCGGACAGGGGAACACTGAAGCTTTCTTT; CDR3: CATVTGQGNTEAFF
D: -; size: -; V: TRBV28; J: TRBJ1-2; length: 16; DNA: TGTGCCAGCAGTTCTCCGACAGAGTTTGCGAGCTATGGCTACACCTTC; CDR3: CASSSPTEFASYGYTF
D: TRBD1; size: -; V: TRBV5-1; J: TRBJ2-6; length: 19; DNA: TGCGCCAGCAGCCTGGGCGTTGGGACAGGGGCTTCATGGGCCAACGTCCTGACTTTC; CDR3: CASSLGVGTGASWANVLTF
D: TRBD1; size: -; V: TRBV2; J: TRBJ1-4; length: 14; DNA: TGTGCCAGCAGTTGGAACAGGGGGAATGAAAAACTGTTTTTT; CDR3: CASSWNRGNEKLFF
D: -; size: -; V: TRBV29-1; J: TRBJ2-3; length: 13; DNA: TGCAGCGCCTCCGGGCTAGCAGCAGATACGCAGTATTTT; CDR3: CSASGLAADTQYF
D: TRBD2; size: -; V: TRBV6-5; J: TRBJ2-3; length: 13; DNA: TGTGCCAGCAGTTCGACTAGCGGGAGAACGCAGTATTTT; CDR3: CASSSTSGRTQYF
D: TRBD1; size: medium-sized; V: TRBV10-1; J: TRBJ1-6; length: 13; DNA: TGCGCCAGCAGTGAATACAGGGGCTCACCCCTCCACTTT; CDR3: CASSEYRGSPLHF
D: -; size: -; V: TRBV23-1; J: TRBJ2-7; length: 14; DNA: TGCGCCAGCAGTCATCCGTCGGGCGGGGTCGAGCAGTACTTC; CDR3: CASSHPSGGVEQYF